This T cell receptor beta chain emerged from a study of blood T cells in healthy people across ages. Study-wide findings and caveats: The long-lived group displayed more naive CD4+ cells, plus higher diversity, than the aged donors did.

V gave up 1 base and J gave up 5 bases, with 10 bases separating them. Per the germline V gene, CDR1 is LGHDT and CDR2 is YNNKEL (reference sequence). There are 14 residues in the CDR3. This clonotype was detected a few times. Its antigen is unidentified. Caucasian, healthy and from Russia, the donors were aged between 6 and 90. Drawing of peripheral blood yielded about 10 milliliters from each donor. The use of a sample-barcoded 5' primer and a J-beta primer mix characterized a second PCR of about 7 to 12 cycles. TCRdb reprocessed the 5' RACE reads with MiXCR, giving one entry per CDR3 protein. The table shows about a million distinct CDR3 sequences, with approximately 38% occurring only once.

The chain links TRBV3-1 to TRBJ2-3; unclear D gene. Sequencing was done on a sample of blood. This TCR came from a man between 18 and 29 years old in good health. The CDR3 nucleotides read TGTGCCAGCAGCCAAGGGGCCAGTGTAGATACGCAGTATTTT. Protein: CASSQGASVDTQYF.